Listed here are 3 T cell receptor beta chains from one sample, sequenced in a study of blood T cell repertoires in COVID-19. Only in-frame clones appear in the TCRdb table, and some are missing; sequencing was by immunoSEQ multiplex PCR. The profile shows 200,000 to 250,000 clones, around four fifths of them singletons. What was sequenced was peripheral blood. These receptors were obtained from a woman in her fifties or sixties with active or convalescent COVID-19.

This clone was detected only a few times. This chain links TRBV10-3 with TRBJ2-7, with 7 bases aligning to TRBD2. The germline V gene has CDR1 ENHRY and CDR2 SYGVKD. Trimming took 4 bases from V and 0 from J; bases not matched to a gene: 3. The CDR3 is made up of 14 amino acids. CDR3 DNA: TGTGCCATCAGTGTCGGCGGGAGCTCCTACGAGCAGTACTTC. Protein: CAISVGGSSYEQYF.

This clone was detected only a few times. V gene TRBV19 combines with J gene TRBJ1-1; D not resolved. This CDR3 has 14 residues. Germline lookup yields CDR1 LNHDA and CDR2 SQIVND (reference sequence). V was pared by 2 bases and J by 1 base, with 8 bases between. The CDR3 loop is CASSIYSGNTEAFF. The CDR3 DNA sequence: TGTGCCAGTAGTATATATTCAGGGAACACTGAAGCTTTCTTT.

This rearrangement joins TRBV9 to TRBJ2-1; 7 positions match TRBD1. The V gene end was trimmed by 1 base and the J gene end by 4 bases; junction bases not matched to a gene: 11. CDR3 size: 17 residues. Germline values: CDR1 SGDLS, CDR2 YYNGEE. Here the CDR3 reads CASSVTQAGTEYNEQFF. CDR3 nucleotides: TGTGCCAGCAGCGTAACCCAAGCCGGGACAGAGTACAATGAGCAGTTCTTC.